Presented here are 23 T cell receptor beta chains from one specimen sequenced in a study. TCRdb analysed the RT-PCR reads with MiXCR anew, one entry per CDR3 protein. This sample has about 6,100 distinct CDR3 sequences, with approximately 91% found just once. The sequenced sample was memory CD4+ T cells from blood. These receptors all come from a female donor in good health, serving as a healthy control.

Regarding this clonotype: Within a library made for alpha chains, this beta chain is off target, and its count is uninformative. This chain uses TRBV9 with TRBJ1-4; 7 nucleotides line up with TRBD1. This CDR3 comprises 15 residues. From germline, CDR1 is SGDLS and CDR2 YYNGEE. The J segment lost 5 bases and the V segment lost 4 bases, leaving 8 bases of the junction unmatched. The CDR3 region is CASSLRDSANEKLFF. DNA for the CDR3: TGTGCCAGCAGCCTAAGGGACAGCGCAAATGAAAAACTGTTTTTT.

Details on this clonotype: This beta chain represents an off-target read in a library built for alpha chains; its size is of limited meaning. The rearrangement links TRBV11-2 to TRBJ2-4; TRBD1 is a possible D gene (6 bases). Trimming pared 5 bases from V and 5 bases from J, leaving 19 bases between. The CDR3 spans 16 residues. The germline gives CDR1 SGHAT, CDR2 FQNNGV. The CDR3 region is CASSRRYYRDENIQYF. DNA of the CDR3: TGTGCCAGCAGCCGGCGATACTACAGGGATGAAAACATTCAGTACTTC.

About this clonotype itself: This beta chain is an unintended read in a library built for alpha chains; its size means little. The J gene is TRBJ1-2, the V gene TRBV28, with 8 bases fitting TRBD1. The CDR3 contains 15 residues. CDR1 and CDR2 (germline): MDHEN, SYDVKM. Trimming removed 5 bases from V and 1 base from J; junction bases left unmatched: 6. In nucleotides, the CDR3 is TGTGCCAGCAGTAGACCGACAGGGGATAACTATGGCTACACCTTC. It is translated as CASSRPTGDNYGYTF.

In the case of this clonotype: The library was prepared for alpha chains; this beta chain is a stray read, so its frequency means little. DNA of the CDR3: TGTGCCACCAGTGGGCCGGGGGTACAGCCCCAGCATTTT. This codes for CATSGPGVQPQHF. V gene TRBV24-1 combines with J gene TRBJ1-5, with TRBD1 as a possible D gene (5 bases). Germline V gene lookup returns CDR1 KGHDR and CDR2 SFDVKD. V shed 5 bases and J shed 7 bases, with 11 bases lying between them. The CDR3 runs 13 residues.

With respect to this clonotype: The size of this beta chain means little, since it is a stray read in a library made for alpha chains. V gene TRBV20-1 combines with J gene TRBJ2-7; maybe TRBD1 (6 bases). CDR1 is DFQATT and CDR2 is SNEGSKA in the germline V gene (reference sequence). V was trimmed by 3 bases and J by 6 bases, leaving 15 bases between them. This CDR3 is 13 amino acids long. In DNA, the CDR3 is TGCAGTGCTAGTAGGCCAGGGGCGCGCGAGCAGTACTTC. Its translation is CSASRPGAREQYF.

A single count supports this clonotype. The library was prepared for alpha chains; this beta chain is a stray read, so its frequency means little. The CDR3 reads CASSLGLAGWDTQYF. The CDR3 DNA reads TGTGCCAGCAGCTTAGGGCTAGCGGGATGGGATACGCAGTATTTT. The chain links TRBV7-2 to TRBJ2-3; TRBD2 matches 9 bases. The CDR3 extends over 15 amino acids. Unmatched junction bases numbered 5, after V lost 1 base and J lost 6 bases. Per the germline V gene, CDR1 is SGHTA and CDR2 is FQGNSA. Drawing the rest from reference TRBV7-2 and TRBJ2-3, the complete variable domain is GAGVSQSPSNKVTEKGKDVELRCDPISGHTALYWYRQSLGQGLEFLIYFQGNSAPDKSGLPSDRFSAERTGGSVSTLTIQRTQQEDSAVYLCASSLGLAGWDTQYFGPGTRLTVL.

A word on this clonotype: Being off target in a library aimed at alpha chains, this beta chain has a size of little meaning. The V call is TRBV20-1, the J call TRBJ1-6, with a tentative D call TRBD1 (5 bases). Trimming took off 3 bases at V and 9 bases at J, with 15 bases between the two ends. Germline values: CDR1 DFQATT, CDR2 SNEGSKA (reference sequence). The CDR3 is 14 amino acids. The CDR3 here is CSASPPGIISPLHF. DNA of the CDR3: TGCAGTGCTAGTCCGCCAGGGATAATTTCACCCCTCCACTTT.

A remark on this clonotype: This beta chain is an off-target read within a library intended for alpha chains, so its frequency means little. The V call is TRBV24-1, the J call TRBJ2-2; D remains ambiguous. V was cut by 5 bases and J by 1 base, with 10 bases left in between. CDR1 and CDR2 (germline): KGHDR, SFDVKD. The CDR3 extends over 15 amino acids. CDR3 in amino acids: CATSAPDENTGELFF. The CDR3 nucleotides are TGTGCCACCAGTGCCCCGGACGAGAACACCGGGGAGCTGTTTTTT.

With regard to this clonotype: Since the library was made to target alpha chains, this beta chain is a stray read and its abundance is not meaningful. The chain uses TRBV5-5 and TRBJ1-1; TRBD1 aligns across 8 bases. V lost 3 bases and J lost 4; bases outside the gene matches: 8. The CDR3 extends over 15 amino acids. Looked up from germline, CDR1 is SGHKS and CDR2 is YYEKEE (reference sequence). The CDR3 sequence is CASSSRTGTVTEAFF. In DNA form, the CDR3 reads TGTGCCAGCAGCTCTAGGACAGGGACGGTCACTGAAGCTTTCTTT.

As concerns this clonotype: This beta chain came through as a stray read in a library set up for alpha chains, and its size says little. J is TRBJ2-1 and V is TRBV7-3; tentative D call: TRBD2 (6 bases). Trimming removed 0 bases at V and 4 bases at J, with 16 bases between. This CDR3 is 17 amino acids long. CDR1 and CDR2 (germline): SGHTA, FQGTGA. CDR3 in amino acids: CASSLTSSGTGYNEQFF. CDR3 in DNA: TGTGCCAGCAGCTTAACTTCGTCCGGGACTGGTTACAATGAGCAGTTCTTC.

A word on this clonotype: Because the library targeted alpha chains, this beta chain is an off-target read whose size means little. Here the CDR3 reads CASRDDRGLYNEQFF. The CDR3 DNA sequence: TGTGCCAGCAGAGACGACAGGGGGCTCTACAATGAGCAGTTCTTC. This chain joins TRBV6-1 and TRBJ2-1; 10 bases align to TRBD1. J lost 3 bases, V lost 6 bases, and 5 bases had no gene match. CDR1 is MNHNS and CDR2 is SASEGT in the germline V gene. The length of the CDR3 is 15 residues.

Note on this clonotype: As an off-target read in a library built for alpha chains, this beta chain has a frequency of little significance. The rearrangement links TRBV5-1 to TRBJ2-1, with D possibly being TRBD1 (6 bases). Trimming took off 2 bases at V and 5 bases at J, with 14 bases between the two ends. Germline CDR1 is SGHRS and CDR2 is YFSETQ. This CDR3 has 15 amino acids. CDR3 loop: CASSFQGLGNNEQFF. Here the CDR3 DNA reads TGCGCCAGCAGCTTCCAGGGGCTCGGCAACAATGAGCAGTTCTTC.

Concerning this clonotype: Little can be read into the size of this beta chain, an off-target read in a library designed for alpha chains. The chain has TRBV11-1 and TRBJ2-2; possibly TRBD2 for D (6 bases). The ends were cut back, 2 bases at V and 1 base at J, with 11 bases in the middle. The CDR3 has 16 amino acids. Germline lookup yields CDR1 SGHAT and CDR2 FQDESV (reference sequence). For the CDR3, the DNA is TGTGCCAGCAGCTTACTTGTTAGCGGGAACACCGGGGAGCTGTTTTTT. Protein sequence: CASSLLVSGNTGELFF.

Note on this clonotype: One junction end disagrees with the germline gene, perhaps due to a read error. Found in a library prepared for alpha chains, this beta chain is an off-target read, and its abundance has little meaning. V usage is TRBV6-1 and J usage is TRBJ1-5; D ambiguous. CDR1 MNHNS and CDR2 SASEGT come from the germline V gene. The CDR3 runs 15 residues. DNA for the CDR3: TGTGCCAGCAGTCCCGGGGTAGGGAGCAACCAGCCCCAGCATTTT. This codes for CASSPGVGSNQPQHF.

As to this clonotype: This beta chain came through as a stray read in a library set up for alpha chains, and its size says little. The chain joins TRBV7-8 to TRBJ1-1; D gene ambiguous. The CDR3 has 14 amino acids. Trimming removed 2 bases from V and 0 bases from J, with 7 bases in between. Germline-derived CDR1 and CDR2 are SGHVS and FQNEAQ. The CDR3 nucleotides read TGTGCCAGCAGCTTAATAGACCTGAACACTGAAGCTTTCTTT. The encoded protein is CASSLIDLNTEAFF.

In regard to this clonotype: A library prepared for alpha chains yielded this beta chain as an off-target read; its size is of little meaning. This rearrangement joins TRBV6-1 to TRBJ2-5; D ambiguous. Between the trimmed V and J ends, which lost 7 bases and 5 bases, there was a span of 14 bases. Germline V gives CDR1 MNHNS, CDR2 SASEGT. The CDR3 consists of 13 residues. As DNA, the CDR3 is TGTGCCAGCATGAGGCCAGCTGGGGAGACCCAGTACTTC. The encoded protein is CASMRPAGETQYF.

A word on this clonotype: Found in a library prepared for alpha chains, this beta chain is an off-target read, and its abundance has little meaning. The V gene is TRBV6-8, the J gene TRBJ1-5; D is ambiguous. The CDR3 is 14 amino acids. V shed 11 bases and J shed 2 bases, with 16 bases lying between them. Germline V CDR1 and CDR2: MNHGY, SAAAGT. The CDR3 bases are TGTGCCCCCCCACCGAAGGGTGGCAATCAGCCCCAGCATTTT. Its translation is CAPPPKGGNQPQHF.

Remarks on this clonotype: The library was designed around alpha chains, so this beta chain is a stray read whose abundance carries little weight. CDR3 in amino acids: CASSLIPEPQHF. CDR3 in DNA: TGTGCCAGCTCGCTAATCCCCGAGCCCCAGCATTTT. The chain uses TRBV12-3 or TRBV12-4 and TRBJ1-5; unclear D gene. CDR3 length: 12 amino acids. Trimming stripped 8 bases from V and 8 bases from J, with 13 bases between.

This clonotype has only a few counts. This beta chain is an unintended read in a library built for alpha chains; its size means little. This chain connects TRBV20-1 to TRBJ2-7; 13 bases match TRBD2. Germline CDR1 and CDR2: DFQATT and SNEGSKA (reference sequence). This CDR3 is built from 14 residues. The ends lost 3 bases at V and 3 bases at J; junction bases unmatched: 2. The CDR3 spells CSARWTSGSYEQYF. The CDR3, as DNA: TGCAGTGCTAGGTGGACTAGCGGGAGCTACGAGCAGTACTTC.

This clonotype turned up a few times. Since the library was made to target alpha chains, this beta chain is a stray read and its abundance is not meaningful. The V gene is TRBV7-2, the J gene TRBJ2-1, with D unclear. Deletions cut 5 bases from V and 7 bases from J, with 15 bases between. This CDR3 is 14 amino acids long. CDR1 SGHTA and CDR2 FQGNSA come from the germline V gene. CDR3 in amino acids: CASSRAADWNEQFF. DNA for the CDR3: TGTGCCAGCAGCCGGGCCGCAGATTGGAATGAGCAGTTCTTC.

The count of this clonotype is one. With the library built for alpha chains, this beta chain is off target and its frequency is not meaningful. The chain joins TRBV12-3 or TRBV12-4 to TRBJ1-5; 9 bases fit TRBD1. The CDR3 sequence is 15 residues long. V lost 5 bases to trimming and J lost 3 bases; unmatched junction nucleotides: 5. The CDR3 region has the DNA TGTGCCAGCAGTAGTGGGACAGGGTTCAATCAGCCCCAGCATTTT. It yields the protein CASSSGTGFNQPQHF.

As for this clonotype: This beta chain appears as a stray read in a library generated for alpha chains; its size is not informative. The genes are TRBV5-1 and TRBJ2-5, with TRBD1 matching 9 bases. The CDR3 has 15 amino acids. The germline V gene has CDR1 SGHRS and CDR2 YFSETQ. The J segment lost 4 bases and the V segment lost 3 bases, leaving 7 bases of the junction unmatched. This CDR3 reads CASSSIPGQGETQYF. CDR3 DNA sequence: TGCGCCAGCAGCTCAATCCCGGGACAGGGAGAGACCCAGTACTTC.

In the case of this clonotype: Because this beta chain is a stray read in a library intended to capture alpha chains, its abundance should not be given much weight. The chain combines TRBV11-2 with TRBJ2-3; 10 nucleotides line up with TRBD2. Trimming removed 10 bases from V and 3 bases from J; junction bases left unmatched: 13. This CDR3 spans 16 amino acids. Germline V gives CDR1 SGHAT, CDR2 FQNNGV. CDR3: CATRSGGATRTDTQYF. Here the CDR3 DNA reads TGTGCCACTAGAAGCGGGGGGGCTACCCGAACAGATACGCAGTATTTT.